Below are 21 T cell receptor beta chains sequenced from a single sample in a study of siplizumab effects on memory and regulatory T cells. Clones were read by immunoSEQ multiplex PCR, and TCRdb kept only the in-frame ones, dropping some. This sample yields some 100,000 clones, of which 94% are seen a single time; 1% to 1.5% belongs to the top ten. Sequenced material: non-Treg CD4+ T cells sorted from blood. The receptors stem from a human donor in good health.

The chain joins TRBV5-5 to TRBJ2-7; TRBD1 aligns across 7 bases. The CDR3 loop spans 16 amino acids. Germline loops: CDR1 SGHKS, CDR2 YYEKEE (reference sequence). The trim removed 4 bases at V and 0 bases at J, leaving 10 bases unmatched. As DNA, the CDR3 is TGTGCCAGCAGCCTTACAGGGGCGCTTAGCTCCTACGAGCAGTACTTC. This sequence encodes CASSLTGALSSYEQYF.

The gene calls are TRBV5-1 and TRBJ2-3; D gene uncertain. The CDR3 loop spans 15 amino acids. Trimming took off 0 bases at V and 3 bases at J, with 11 bases between the two ends. Germline CDR1 and CDR2: SGHRS and YFSETQ. The chain's CDR3 is CASSLDHYQTDTQYF. The CDR3 DNA sequence: TGCGCCAGCAGCTTGGACCACTACCAAACAGATACGCAGTATTTT.

This chain joins TRBV19 and TRBJ1-4, with a weak D call TRBD1 (6 bases). Per the germline V gene, CDR1 is LNHDA and CDR2 is SQIVND (reference sequence). V lost 2 bases and J lost 5, with 15 bases in between. The CDR3 length is 16 residues. The DNA of the CDR3 is TGTGCCAGTAGTATAATGGCGGGGGCACCCAATGAAAAACTGTTTTTT. As protein: CASSIMAGAPNEKLFF.

The CDR3 loop is CASRTGSEQYF. As DNA, the CDR3 is TGTGCCAGCAGAACAGGGTCCGAGCAGTACTTC. The chain has TRBV28 and TRBJ2-7; a weak D match, TRBD1 (6 bases). The CDR3 length is 11 residues. The germline V and J ends were trimmed by 6 bases and 6 bases, with 9 bases remaining between them. CDR1 is MDHEN, CDR2 SYDVKM, per germline.

The chain uses TRBV9 and TRBJ1-1; 9 nucleotides line up with TRBD1. V gave up 0 bases and J gave up 0 bases; unmatched junction bases: 9. CDR3 length equals 18 residues. Germline V CDR1 and CDR2: SGDLS, YYNGEE. This CDR3 is CASSVGAGTGRMNTEAFF. CDR3 in DNA: TGTGCCAGCAGCGTAGGGGCCGGGACAGGGCGAATGAACACTGAAGCTTTCTTT. Filled out from reference TRBV9 and TRBJ1-1, the complete variable domain reads DSGVTQTPKHLITATGQRVTLRCSPRSGDLSVYWYQQSLDQGLQFLIQYYNGEERAKGNILERFSAQQFPDLHSELNLSSLELGDSALYFCASSVGAGTGRMNTEAFFGQGTRLTVV.

The CDR3: CASSSGLAGAETQYF. Here the CDR3 DNA reads TGCGCCAGCAGCTCCGGACTAGCGGGGGCAGAGACCCAGTACTTC. V gene TRBV5-1 combines with J gene TRBJ2-5; 13 bases are a match to TRBD2. The germline V gene has CDR1 SGHRS and CDR2 YFSETQ. The CDR3 length is 15 residues. V trimming: 3 bases; J trimming: 4 bases; junction bases outside the gene matches: 3. The full variable domain, completed using reference TRBV5-1 and TRBJ2-5, is KAGVTQTPRYLIKTRGQQVTLSCSPISGHRSVSWYQQTPGQGLQFLFEYFSETQRNKGNFPGRFSGRQFSNSRSEMNVSTLELGDSALYLCASSSGLAGAETQYFGPGTRLLVL.

The chain employs TRBV9 and TRBJ1-5; TRBD1 is a possible D gene (6 bases). V lost 4 bases, J lost 9 bases, and 17 bases lay in between. This CDR3 is 14 amino acids long. Germline CDR1 SGDLS, CDR2 YYNGEE. The CDR3 is CASSPLGGGGPQHF. The CDR3 DNA reads as TGTGCCAGCAGCCCATTAGGGGGGGGTGGGCCCCAGCATTTT.

The V and J genes are TRBV5-1 and TRBJ1-5; possible D gene TRBD1, 5 bases. CDR1 and CDR2 (germline): SGHRS, YFSETQ. The CDR3 contains 13 residues. The germline V and J ends were trimmed by 0 bases and 7 bases, with 8 bases remaining between them. CDR3: CASSLEPGQPQHF. The CDR3 DNA is TGCGCCAGCAGCTTGGAACCAGGGCAGCCCCAGCATTTT. The full variable domain, its missing parts supplied by reference TRBV5-1 and TRBJ1-5, is KAGVTQTPRYLIKTRGQQVTLSCSPISGHRSVSWYQQTPGQGLQFLFEYFSETQRNKGNFPGRFSGRQFSNSRSEMNVSTLELGDSALYLCASSLEPGQPQHFGDGTRLSIL.

V and J are TRBV29-1 and TRBJ2-7; 11 nucleotides agree with TRBD2. The CDR3 spans 13 residues. J lost 5 bases, V lost 5 bases, and 5 bases had no gene match. Germline CDR1 and CDR2: SQVTM and ANQGSEA. The CDR3 DNA sequence: TGCAGCGTTCGACTAGCGGGACTCAACGAGCAGTACTTC. The encoded protein is CSVRLAGLNEQYF.

The chain links TRBV28 to TRBJ2-1, with D perhaps TRBD2 (5 bases). Per the germline V gene, CDR1 is MDHEN and CDR2 is SYDVKM. Trimming took off 3 bases at V and 9 bases at J, with 18 bases between the two ends. This CDR3 is 15 amino acids long. The CDR3 sequence is CASSFVSQPRGEQFF. DNA of the CDR3: TGTGCCAGCAGTTTCGTCTCACAACCCCGGGGTGAGCAGTTCTTC.

This clone was picked up one time. The chain employs TRBV6-6 and TRBJ2-2, with 10 bases matching TRBD1. The CDR3 has 16 amino acids. V dropped 6 bases and J dropped 5; count of bases not matched to a gene: 9. Germline CDR1 and CDR2: MNHNY and SVGAGI (reference sequence). CDR3 bases: TGTGCCAGCAGAACCCCTGGACAGGGGGGGACCGGGGAGCTGTTTTTT. Protein product: CASRTPGQGGTGELFF.

The chain has TRBV5-4 and TRBJ2-3; TRBD2 agrees at 11 bases. The CDR3 sequence is 16 residues long. With 0 bases clipped from V and 7 bases from J, the junction kept 7 bases outside the gene matches. Per germline, CDR1 SGHNT and CDR2 YYREEE (reference sequence). CDR3 sequence: CASSLAGGTSGYTQYF. CDR3 sequence (DNA): TGTGCCAGCAGCTTGGCCGGTGGGACTAGCGGCTATACGCAGTATTTT.

This sequence joins TRBV5-6 and TRBJ2-7; D gene ambiguous. CDR1 and CDR2 from the germline V gene are SGHDT and YYEEEE. The CDR3 is 13 residues long. V shed 4 bases and J shed 5 bases, with 13 bases lying between them. This CDR3 reads CASSAFSFDEQYF. CDR3 DNA: TGTGCCAGCAGCGCGTTTAGTTTCGACGAGCAGTACTTC.

V is TRBV27 and J is TRBJ2-7; possibly TRBD2 for D (6 bases). Trimming shortened V by 3 bases and J by 3 bases, and 9 bases separated the two germline ends. The CDR3 consists of 13 residues. Germline V gene data show CDR1 as MNHEY and CDR2 as SMNVEV (reference sequence). CDR3 protein: CASSFSGLYEQYF. The CDR3, as DNA: TGTGCCAGCAGTTTTAGCGGACTCTACGAGCAGTACTTC.

The V and J genes are TRBV5-1 and TRBJ2-5; the D gene is possibly TRBD1 (5 bases). Trimming took 1 base from V and 4 from J, leaving 14 bases between them. CDR1 and CDR2 from the germline V gene are SGHRS and YFSETQ. The CDR3 has 15 residues. The CDR3 loop is CASSLFQQGGETQYF. The CDR3 DNA is TGCGCCAGCAGCTTGTTCCAGCAGGGCGGAGAGACCCAGTACTTC.

The chain combines TRBV15 with TRBJ1-5, with D hard to call. The CDR3 contains 14 residues. Trimming stripped 0 bases from V and 5 bases from J, with 8 bases between. Germline lookup yields CDR1 LNHNV and CDR2 YYDKDF (reference sequence). Written as DNA, the CDR3 is TGTGCCACCAGCAGAGATTTGCGGGATCAGCCCCAGCATTTT. It translates to CATSRDLRDQPQHF.

This clone was observed a single time. The genes are TRBV28 and TRBJ2-7; D gene unclear. V gave up 8 bases and J gave up 3 bases, with 8 bases separating them. The CDR3 loop spans 11 amino acids. Germline V gene sequence: CDR1 MDHEN, CDR2 SYDVKM. The CDR3, as DNA: TGTGCCAGCGGACCTAGCTACGAGCAGTACTTC. Its protein product is CASGPSYEQYF.

This clone has a single count. J is TRBJ2-3 and V is TRBV5-1; perhaps TRBD1 as D (5 bases). Germline V CDR1 and CDR2: SGHRS, YFSETQ. V lost 0 bases and J 4 bases, leaving 15 bases between the germline ends. The CDR3 has 16 residues. Here the CDR3 reads CASSLAVDRKADTQYF. The CDR3 nucleotides are TGCGCCAGCAGCTTGGCTGTCGACAGAAAGGCAGATACGCAGTATTTT. The entire variable domain, with the rest obtained from reference TRBV5-1 and TRBJ2-3, is as follows: KAGVTQTPRYLIKTRGQQVTLSCSPISGHRSVSWYQQTPGQGLQFLFEYFSETQRNKGNFPGRFSGRQFSNSRSEMNVSTLELGDSALYLCASSLAVDRKADTQYFGPGTRLTVL.

The rearrangement uses TRBV27 and TRBJ1-3; 7 nucleotides line up with TRBD1. The CDR3 extends over 15 amino acids. The germline V gene has CDR1 MNHEY and CDR2 SMNVEV (reference sequence). Trimming removed 2 bases from V and 4 bases from J; junction bases left unmatched: 5. CDR3 loop: CASSLGGGAGNTIYF. CDR3 nucleotide sequence: TGTGCCAGCAGTTTAGGAGGGGGCGCCGGAAACACCATATATTTT.

In its sample, this clone was seen once. V and J are TRBV4-1 and TRBJ2-5; TRBD1 aligns across 7 bases. The V gene end was trimmed by 0 bases and the J gene end by 2 bases; junction bases not matched to a gene: 9. Germline lookup yields CDR1 MGHRA and CDR2 YSYEKL. The CDR3 covers 17 residues. The CDR3: CASSQERSPRGQETQYF. CDR3 coding DNA: TGCGCCAGCAGCCAAGAAAGGTCACCCAGGGGGCAAGAGACCCAGTACTTC.

V gene TRBV21-1 combines with J gene TRBJ1-3; the table's D call, TRBD1, has no DNA check behind it. TRBV21-1 is shown as a pseudogene. The CDR3 has 15 residues. In DNA, the CDR3 is TGTGCCAGCAGCAAATGGACAGGTCCTGGAAACACCATATATTTT. Translating it yields CASSKWTGPGNTIYF.